This T cell receptor beta chain was recorded in a study of graft-versus-host responses after intestinal transplantation. About the research overall: Among the recipients, all got anti-thymocyte globulin induction and then tacrolimus and steroids for around three years.

The germline gives CDR1 ENHRY, CDR2 SYGVKD. The V and J ends lost 8 bases and 5 bases, in that order; junction bases with no gene match: 10. This CDR3 has 14 amino acids. In the case of this clone: Its antigen is as yet unknown.

The assay was immunoSEQ multiplex PCR, and TCRdb's table has in-frame clones only and misses some. The sample has about 120,000 clones; 90% to 95% are singletons. Study-wide results and caveats: Recipient-marrow GvH clones were detected, some having first appeared in ileum or blood.

The receptor's source is a human donor who was the organ donor for an intestinal transplant. The chain combines TRBV10-3 with TRBJ2-3; 7 nucleotides align to TRBD1. The specimen was unstimulated CD4+ T cells sorted from spleen or lymph node cells, collected before transplant. For the CDR3, the DNA is TGTGCCATCCGATCGACAGGGATAATAGATACGCAGTATTTT. It specifies CAIRSTGIIDTQYF.